The T cell receptor (beta chain) described here comes from a study of T-cell reconstitution after alpha-beta-depleted transplantation in children. Germline CDR1 reads SQVTM; CDR2 reads ANQGSEA. The CDR3 runs to 14 residues. Trimming took 6 bases from V and 4 from J; bases not matched to a gene: 11. Preparing the TCRbeta library involved the use of unique molecular identifiers. TCRdb independently ran MiXCR on the PCR reads; one entry per CDR3 protein. The sample has more than 400,000 distinct CDR3 sequences, about an eighth seen once. This clonotype has a handful of counts. This chain links TRBV29-1 with TRBJ2-7, with 8 nucleotides matching TRBD2. The sample was PBMCs, mostly from graft donor cells, taken 180 days after TCRalphabeta/CD19-depleted stem cell transplant. The receptor was derived from a female patient aged 2-9 years who had a stem cell transplant for aplastic anemia, so the T cells may come from the graft donor. CDR3 protein: CSVSRRGASYEQYF. CDR3 bases: TGCAGCGTGAGCCGGCGGGGGGCGTCTTACGAGCAGTACTTC.